The 8 T cell receptor beta chains reported below all come from one sample, sequenced in a study of shared clonotypes between healthy human individuals. Sequenced by immunoSEQ multiplex PCR; TCRdb stores in-frame clones only, minus some. The sample includes about 1.5 million clones, about 98% seen only once; the top ten take 0.4% to 0.45%. Sequencing was done on a sample of naive CD4+ T cells sorted from blood. The subset denotes: CD45RA+ positively selected. All receptors come from a man aged 25-45 years in good health.

This chain connects TRBV15 to TRBJ1-5; D call uncertain. There are 13 residues in the CDR3. From germline, CDR1 is LNHNV and CDR2 YYDKDF (reference sequence). Trimming left V 0 bases short and J 11 bases short, with 11 bases between. This chain's CDR3 is CATSRDRRPAQHF. The CDR3 bases are TGTGCCACCAGCAGAGATCGACGGCCAGCCCAGCATTTT.

In its sample, this clone was seen a few times. The chain recombines TRBV19 with TRBJ2-7; 9 bases agree with TRBD1. V shed 9 bases and J 2 bases; nucleotides not matched to a gene: 2. CDR1 is LNHDA and CDR2 is SQIVND in the germline V gene (reference sequence). CDR3 length: 12 amino acids. The CDR3 DNA reads as TGTGCCAGCGGACAGGGGCCCTACGAGCAGTACTTC. This codes for CASGQGPYEQYF.

The chain couples TRBV18 to TRBJ2-7, with 8 bases matching TRBD1. Germline CDR1 is KGHSH and CDR2 is LQKENI. The V and J ends lost 4 bases and 3 bases, in that order; junction bases with no gene match: 8. This CDR3 has 15 amino acids. CDR3 amino acids: CASSLAGGAFYEQYF. The DNA for the CDR3 is TGTGCCAGCTCACTGGCAGGGGGCGCCTTCTACGAGCAGTACTTC.

This chain connects TRBV29-1 to TRBJ2-7, with TRBD1 matching 7 bases. CDR1 and CDR2 from the germline V gene are SQVTM and ANQGSEA. There are 13 residues in the CDR3. V lost 5 bases, J lost 2 bases, and 6 bases stayed unmatched. Here the CDR3 DNA reads TGCAGCGTTATTAGGACAGGCACCTACGAGCAGTACTTC. This codes for CSVIRTGTYEQYF.

This chain links TRBV6-6 with TRBJ2-2; D is undetermined. Germline loops: CDR1 MNHNY, CDR2 SVGAGI (reference sequence). The CDR3 covers 15 residues. V was trimmed by 6 bases and J by 7 bases, leaving 18 bases between them. CDR3 loop: CASRPRASRIGELFF. CDR3 in DNA: TGTGCCAGCAGGCCCCGGGCCTCCAGGATCGGGGAGCTGTTTTTT.

The chain joins TRBV6-6 to TRBJ1-4, with TRBD1 matching over 7 bases. The CDR3 is 14 amino acids. Germline CDR1 MNHNY, CDR2 SVGAGI (reference sequence). J lost 6 bases, V lost 2 bases, and 3 bases had no gene match. CDR3 sequence: CASSYTQGDEKLFF. The CDR3 DNA follows: TGTGCCAGCAGTTACACCCAGGGGGATGAAAAACTGTTTTTT.

On this clone itself: Other DNA sequences of this sample code for an identical CDR3. This chain links TRBV19 with TRBJ2-7; D may correspond to TRBD1 or TRBD2 (5 bases each). CDR1 is LNHDA, CDR2 SQIVND, per germline (reference sequence). This CDR3 is built from 13 residues. V was pared by 4 bases and J by 0 bases, with 7 bases between. CDR3 nucleotide sequence: TGTGCCAGTAGTAGGGGGAGCTCCTACGAGCAGTACTTC. Translated: CASSRGSSYEQYF.

V gene TRBV9 combines with J gene TRBJ1-1, with 11 bases that match TRBD1. Germline assignment: CDR1 SGDLS and CDR2 YYNGEE. The trim removed 4 bases at V and 3 bases at J, leaving 14 bases unmatched. CDR3 length: 18 residues. For the CDR3, the DNA is TGTGCCAGCAGCCACTCGAAAGGAGGACAGGGGGCGGACACTGAAGCTTTCTTT. The encoded protein is CASSHSKGGQGADTEAFF.